The rows below give T cell receptor beta chains drawn from one sample of a study of blood T cell repertoires in COVID-19. Repertoires were generated with immunoSEQ multiplex PCR, while TCRdb's copy carries only in-frame clones and drops some. The sample lists approximately 140,000 clones, roughly 86% occurring once. Input material: peripheral blood. The receptors were sampled from a human donor with acute or convalescent COVID-19. The donor label of this sample is uncertain. Both conserved end residues are part of each CDR3. Each record gives: clone size, V gene, D gene, J gene, CDR3 DNA, CDR3 protein. D genes are given only for firm matches. Only some rows state a clone size, as once, few, many or a class for expanded clones.

clone_size: once; v_call: TRBV5-5; d_call: .; j_call: TRBJ1-1; cdr3_nt: TGTGCCAGCAGCTTGGAAGGGGCCAACACTGAAGCTTTCTTT; cdr3_aa: CASSLEGANTEAFF
clone_size: .; v_call: TRBV4-1; d_call: TRBD1; j_call: TRBJ2-1; cdr3_nt: TGCGCCAGCAGCCAAGTTGCTTTGGGACAGGGGTACAATGAGCAGTTCTTC; cdr3_aa: CASSQVALGQGYNEQFF
clone_size: .; v_call: TRBV7-2; d_call: TRBD2; j_call: TRBJ2-2; cdr3_nt: TGTGCCAGCAGCTTAGAATGGACTAGCGGGGTAACCGGGGAGCTGTTTTTT; cdr3_aa: CASSLEWTSGVTGELFF
clone_size: .; v_call: TRBV29-1; d_call: TRBD2; j_call: TRBJ2-5; cdr3_nt: TGCAGCGTTGAAAACGCGGGGGGGCGGGCGGAGACCCAGTACTTC; cdr3_aa: CSVENAGGRAETQYF
clone_size: .; v_call: TRBV7-2; d_call: TRBD1; j_call: TRBJ1-4; cdr3_nt: TGTGCCAGCAGCTCAGGGGGCGTGGGGCATGAAAAACTGTTTTTT; cdr3_aa: CASSSGGVGHEKLFF
clone_size: .; v_call: TRBV19; d_call: .; j_call: TRBJ2-7; cdr3_nt: TGTGCCAGTAGTATCTCGAAGGACAGTCGGCAGTACTTC; cdr3_aa: CASSISKDSRQYF
clone_size: few; v_call: TRBV2; d_call: .; j_call: TRBJ1-2; cdr3_nt: TGTGCCAGCAGTGTGTATATCATAACAGACGGCTACACCTTC; cdr3_aa: CASSVYIITDGYTF
clone_size: .; v_call: TRBV29-1; d_call: .; j_call: TRBJ2-3; cdr3_nt: TGCAGCGTTGAAGACCTGGGGATGGGCGGGGCGCAGGCAGGTACGCAGTATTTT; cdr3_aa: CSVEDLGMGGAQAGTQYF
clone_size: .; v_call: TRBV5-1; d_call: .; j_call: TRBJ1-1; cdr3_nt: TGCGCCAGCAGCTTAATCCTTAACACTGAAGCTTTCTTT; cdr3_aa: CASSLILNTEAFF
clone_size: .; v_call: TRBV6-5; d_call: TRBD2; j_call: TRBJ2-1; cdr3_nt: TGTGCCAGCAGTTACTCGGGACTACGCAATGAGCAGTTCTTC; cdr3_aa: CASSYSGLRNEQFF
clone_size: .; v_call: TRBV5-4; d_call: .; j_call: TRBJ2-7; cdr3_nt: TGTGCCAGCAGCCCCCTAGGCGGAACCTACGAGCAGTACTTC; cdr3_aa: CASSPLGGTYEQYF
clone_size: .; v_call: TRBV5-5; d_call: .; j_call: TRBJ2-7; cdr3_nt: TGTGCCAGCAGCTTCACCGCCAGGGTAGCCACCGAGCAGTACTTC; cdr3_aa: CASSFTARVATEQYF
clone_size: .; v_call: TRBV9; d_call: .; j_call: TRBJ1-2; cdr3_nt: TGTGCCAGCAGCGTAGATGGAGGGGTGGGCTATGGCTACACCTTC; cdr3_aa: CASSVDGGVGYGYTF
clone_size: .; v_call: TRBV5-4; d_call: TRBD1; j_call: TRBJ1-6; cdr3_nt: TGTGCCAGCAGCCAAAACGGACAGGTCGGCTATAATTCACCCCTCCACTTT; cdr3_aa: CASSQNGQVGYNSPLHF
clone_size: .; v_call: TRBV15; d_call: .; j_call: TRBJ2-1; cdr3_nt: TGTGCCACCAGCAGAGATCTCCCTTCGGCAGGGCGCTCCTACAATGAGCAGTTCTTC; cdr3_aa: CATSRDLPSAGRSYNEQFF
clone_size: .; v_call: TRBV5-1; d_call: TRBD2; j_call: TRBJ2-7; cdr3_nt: TGCGCCAGCAGCTTGCCCCGCGAGAATCTAGCGGGGGGGACCCGAGGCTCCTACGAGCAGTACTTC; cdr3_aa: CASSLPRENLAGGTRGSYEQYF
clone_size: once; v_call: TRBV10-3; d_call: .; j_call: TRBJ2-3; cdr3_nt: TGTGCCATCAGTGAGCCCCCCGGGTGGGCCGGAGGGAGCACAGATACGCAGTATTTT; cdr3_aa: CAISEPPGWAGGSTDTQYF
clone_size: .; v_call: TRBV5-1; d_call: TRBD1; j_call: TRBJ1-6; cdr3_nt: TGCGCCAGCAGCTGGGGGGACAGGGGAGGTAATTCACCCCTCCACTTT; cdr3_aa: CASSWGDRGGNSPLHF
clone_size: once; v_call: TRBV12-5; d_call: .; j_call: TRBJ2-4; cdr3_nt: TGTGCTAGTGGTCTCACCTCCGGTCCGTCGGCCAAAAACATTCAGTACTTC; cdr3_aa: CASGLTSGPSAKNIQYF
clone_size: few; v_call: TRBV5-8; d_call: .; j_call: TRBJ1-4; cdr3_nt: TGTGCCAGCAGCTTGGGGACATCAACTAATGAAAAACTGTTTTTT; cdr3_aa: CASSLGTSTNEKLFF
clone_size: .; v_call: TRBV24-1; d_call: .; j_call: TRBJ1-2; cdr3_nt: TGTGCCACCAGTGATTTGGACAGGTCGGTGGCCTACTATGGCTACACCTTC; cdr3_aa: CATSDLDRSVAYYGYTF
clone_size: .; v_call: TRBV6-5; d_call: TRBD1; j_call: TRBJ1-2; cdr3_nt: TGTGCCAGCAGACCAAGCGACAGGGTCCAATATGGCTACACCTTC; cdr3_aa: CASRPSDRVQYGYTF
clone_size: .; v_call: TRBV3-1/TRBV3-2; d_call: TRBD1; j_call: TRBJ1-2; cdr3_nt: TGTGCCAGCAGCCAAGGGGGCGGACAGGGGATCTCTGGCTACACCTTC; cdr3_aa: CASSQGGGQGISGYTF
clone_size: .; v_call: TRBV5-1; d_call: .; j_call: TRBJ2-7; cdr3_nt: TGCGCCAGCAGCTCCAACAGCTACGAGCAGTACTTC; cdr3_aa: CASSSNSYEQYF
clone_size: .; v_call: TRBV19; d_call: .; j_call: TRBJ1-2; cdr3_nt: TGTGCCAGTAGTAGAGTCCCGGCGGCGGGGGACTACACCTTC; cdr3_aa: CASSRVPAAGDYTF
clone_size: .; v_call: TRBV2; d_call: TRBD1; j_call: TRBJ2-3; cdr3_nt: TGTGCCAGCAGTGATATGACAGGGATTTCGGTAGATACGCAGTATTTT; cdr3_aa: CASSDMTGISVDTQYF
clone_size: .; v_call: TRBV21-1; d_call: .; j_call: TRBJ1-2; cdr3_nt: TGTGCCAGCAGCACGCCGGGACAGCGATACTATGGCTACACCTTC; cdr3_aa: CASSTPGQRYYGYTF
clone_size: .; v_call: TRBV20-1; d_call: .; j_call: TRBJ1-2; cdr3_nt: TGCAGTGCTAGTAAAGACAGGAGCTTCTATGGCTACACCTTC; cdr3_aa: CSASKDRSFYGYTF
clone_size: .; v_call: TRBV5-5; d_call: TRBD1; j_call: TRBJ1-4; cdr3_nt: TGTGCCAGCAGCTGGACAGGCACCTCTGATGAAAAACTGTTTTTT; cdr3_aa: CASSWTGTSDEKLFF
clone_size: .; v_call: TRBV4-1; d_call: .; j_call: TRBJ1-5; cdr3_nt: TGCGCCAGCAGCGCGCGACAGCAAAATCAGCCCCAGCATTTT; cdr3_aa: CASSARQQNQPQHF
clone_size: .; v_call: TRBV5-6; d_call: .; j_call: TRBJ1-3; cdr3_nt: TGTGCCAGCAGCTTGACAGGTTCTTCTGGAAACACCATATATTTT; cdr3_aa: CASSLTGSSGNTIYF
clone_size: .; v_call: TRBV6-4; d_call: .; j_call: TRBJ2-2; cdr3_nt: TGTGCCAGCAGTGCCAGGGGCCAGAACACCGGGGAGCTGTTTTTT; cdr3_aa: CASSARGQNTGELFF
clone_size: .; v_call: TRBV6-2/TRBV6-3; d_call: .; j_call: TRBJ2-5; cdr3_nt: TGTGCCAGCAGTTACGGACAGCTCCGAATGTCCCAAGAGACCCAGTACTTC; cdr3_aa: CASSYGQLRMSQETQYF
clone_size: .; v_call: TRBV5-1; d_call: TRBD2; j_call: TRBJ2-2; cdr3_nt: TGCGCCAGCAGCGACACTAGCGGGGGTGACACCGGGGAGCTGTTTTTT; cdr3_aa: CASSDTSGGDTGELFF
clone_size: few; v_call: TRBV6-5; d_call: .; j_call: TRBJ1-1; cdr3_nt: TGTGCCGGCATCTTGACAGGTTTGAACACTGAAGCTTTCTTT; cdr3_aa: CAGILTGLNTEAFF
clone_size: once; v_call: TRBV18; d_call: .; j_call: TRBJ2-7; cdr3_nt: TGTGCCAGCTCACCAAAAAGCCAGGGGATACACGAGCAGTACTTC; cdr3_aa: CASSPKSQGIHEQYF
clone_size: .; v_call: TRBV6-2/TRBV6-3; d_call: TRBD1; j_call: TRBJ2-7; cdr3_nt: TGTGCCAGCAGTTACTCCAAACAGGGGTTAAGCGAGCAGTACTTC; cdr3_aa: CASSYSKQGLSEQYF